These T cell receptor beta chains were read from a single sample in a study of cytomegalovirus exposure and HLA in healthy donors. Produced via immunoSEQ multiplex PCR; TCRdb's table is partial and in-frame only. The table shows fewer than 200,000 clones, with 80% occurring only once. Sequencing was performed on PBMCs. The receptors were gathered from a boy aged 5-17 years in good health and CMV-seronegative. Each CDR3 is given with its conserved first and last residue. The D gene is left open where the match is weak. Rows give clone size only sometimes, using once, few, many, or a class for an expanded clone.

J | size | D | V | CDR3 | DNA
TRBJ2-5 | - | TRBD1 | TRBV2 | CANLGPGQGRETQYF | TGTGCCAACCTTGGACCGGGACAGGGGAGAGAGACCCAGTACTTC
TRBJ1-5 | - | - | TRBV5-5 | CASSQDSFQHQPQHF | TGTGCCAGCAGTCAGGACAGTTTCCAGCATCAGCCCCAGCATTTT
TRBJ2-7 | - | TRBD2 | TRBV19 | CASSISGGDSYEQYF | TGTGCCAGTAGTATCTCCGGGGGGGACTCCTACGAGCAGTACTTC
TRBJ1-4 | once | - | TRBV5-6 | CASDWGPATNEKLFF | TGTGCCAGTGACTGGGGCCCTGCAACTAATGAAAAACTGTTTTTT
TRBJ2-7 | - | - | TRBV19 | CASSIAATGSYEQYF | TGTGCCAGTAGTATAGCAGCCACAGGCTCCTACGAGCAGTACTTC
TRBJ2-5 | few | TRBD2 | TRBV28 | CASSFGAGGVQETQYF | TGTGCCAGCAGTTTTGGGGCGGGAGGGGTCCAAGAGACCCAGTACTTC
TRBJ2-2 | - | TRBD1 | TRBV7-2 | CASSPRWDRGITGELFF | TGTGCCAGCAGCCCGAGGTGGGACAGGGGGATCACCGGGGAGCTGTTTTTT
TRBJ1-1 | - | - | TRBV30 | CAWSSGGHLSEAFF | TGTGCCTGGAGCTCGGGGGGCCATCTCAGTGAAGCTTTCTTT
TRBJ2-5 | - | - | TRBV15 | CATSRGRGQETQYF | TGTGCCACCAGCAGAGGCCGGGGGCAAGAGACCCAGTACTTC
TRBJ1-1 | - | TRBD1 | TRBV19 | CASSMIRDRDTEAFF | TGTGCCAGTAGTATGATCCGGGACAGGGACACTGAAGCTTTCTTT
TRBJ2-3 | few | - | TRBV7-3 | CASSLISRGVTDTQYF | TGTGCCAGCAGCTTAATAAGCAGGGGGGTCACAGATACGCAGTATTTT
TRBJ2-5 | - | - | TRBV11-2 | CASSPGLTLPQETQYF | TGTGCCAGCAGCCCAGGACTAACACTACCTCAAGAGACCCAGTACTTC
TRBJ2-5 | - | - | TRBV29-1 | CSVERPDGKTQYF | TGCAGCGTTGAGAGACCCGACGGGAAGACCCAGTACTTC
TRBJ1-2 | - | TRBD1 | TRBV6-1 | CASSRDRATAGYTF | TGTGCCAGCAGTCGGGACAGGGCAACAGCTGGCTACACCTTC
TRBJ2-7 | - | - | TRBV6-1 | CASSEVGSSYEQYF | TGTGCCAGCAGTGAAGTCGGGAGCTCCTACGAGCAGTACTTC
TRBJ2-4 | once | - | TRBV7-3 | CASSLSGLSIQYF | TGTGCCAGCAGCTTAAGCGGTTTGAGCATTCAGTACTTC
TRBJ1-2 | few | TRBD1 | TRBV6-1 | CASMDRGPNYGYTF | TGTGCCAGCATGGACAGGGGGCCCAACTATGGCTACACCTTC
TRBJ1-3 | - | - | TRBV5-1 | CASSLMPGKVGSGNTIYF | TGCGCCAGCAGCTTGATGCCGGGGAAAGTAGGGTCTGGAAACACCATATATTTT
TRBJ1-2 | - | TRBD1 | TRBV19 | CASYGQGSGYTF | TGTGCCAGTTACGGACAGGGAAGTGGCTACACCTTC
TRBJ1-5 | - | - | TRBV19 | CASSNGQGYSNQPQHF | TGTGCCAGTAGTAACGGACAAGGGTATAGCAATCAGCCCCAGCATTTT
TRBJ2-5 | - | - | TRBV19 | CASSITRDKQETQYF | TGTGCCAGTAGTATAACTCGGGACAAGCAAGAGACCCAGTACTTC
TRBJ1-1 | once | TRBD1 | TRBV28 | CASSFTGAWTEAFF | TGTGCCAGCAGTTTTACAGGGGCATGGACTGAAGCTTTCTTT
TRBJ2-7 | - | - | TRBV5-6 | CASSLSFGWEYF | TGTGCCAGCAGCTTAAGTTTCGGGTGGGAGTACTTC
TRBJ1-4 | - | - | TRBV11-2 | CASAGIRTGTNEKLFF | TGTGCCAGCGCTGGGATTAGGACTGGAACTAATGAAAAACTGTTTTTT
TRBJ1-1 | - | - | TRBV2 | CATPGGLEAFF | TGTGCCACTCCGGGGGGGTTAGAAGCTTTCTTT
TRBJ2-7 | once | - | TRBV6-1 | CASSEGWGDFYEQYF | TGTGCCAGCAGTGAAGGTTGGGGAGACTTCTACGAGCAGTACTTC
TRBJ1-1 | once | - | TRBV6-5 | CASSYLRPETEAFF | TGTGCCAGCAGTTACCTGCGGCCTGAGACTGAAGCTTTCTTT
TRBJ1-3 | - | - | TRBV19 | CASSPQGGTGNTIYF | TGTGCCAGTAGTCCACAGGGCGGCACTGGAAACACCATATATTTT
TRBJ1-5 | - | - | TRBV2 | CASKVGRVALRQPQHF | TGTGCCAGCAAGGTGGGGAGGGTAGCGCTCCGTCAGCCCCAGCATTTT
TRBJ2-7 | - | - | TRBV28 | CASSLGDRGPGLAFEQYF | TGTGCCAGCAGTTTAGGCGACAGGGGCCCGGGACTAGCTTTCGAGCAGTACTTC
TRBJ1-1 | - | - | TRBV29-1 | CSATRTVLNTEAFF | TGCAGCGCCACCCGGACAGTTCTGAACACTGAAGCTTTCTTT
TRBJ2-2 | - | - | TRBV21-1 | CASSKALDTGELFF | TGTGCCAGCAGCAAAGCGCTAGACACCGGGGAGCTGTTTTTT
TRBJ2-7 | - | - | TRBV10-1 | CASSESEGALTYEQYF | TGCGCCAGCAGTGAGTCGGAGGGGGCTCTCACCTACGAGCAGTACTTC
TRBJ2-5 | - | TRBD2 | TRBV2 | CASSLRTSRETQYF | TGTGCCAGCAGTCTGCGGACTAGCCGAGAGACCCAGTACTTC
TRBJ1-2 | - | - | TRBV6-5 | CASSRLPIYGYTF | TGTGCCAGCAGCCGACTGCCGATCTATGGCTACACCTTC
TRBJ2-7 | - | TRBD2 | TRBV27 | CASSLSGLAGAYEQYF | TGTGCCAGCAGTTTATCGGGACTAGCGGGAGCCTACGAGCAGTACTTC
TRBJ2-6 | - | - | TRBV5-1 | CASSLAWTGANVLTF | TGCGCCAGCAGCTTGGCCTGGACAGGGGCCAACGTCCTGACTTTC
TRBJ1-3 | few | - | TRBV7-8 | CASSPRWRQSYSGNTIYF | TGTGCCAGCAGCCCCCGTTGGAGGCAGTCCTACTCTGGAAACACCATATATTTT
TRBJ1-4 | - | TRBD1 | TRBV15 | CATSRLPPGDRRNEKLFF | TGTGCCACCAGCAGACTCCCCCCTGGGGACAGGCGAAATGAAAAACTGTTTTTT
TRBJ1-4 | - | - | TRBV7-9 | CASSSRQGISANEKLFF | TGTGCCAGCAGCTCGCGGCAGGGTATTTCGGCTAATGAAAAACTGTTTTTT
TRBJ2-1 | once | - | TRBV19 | CATVRAGPSGEQFF | TGTGCGACCGTCAGGGCCGGTCCGAGTGGCGAGCAGTTCTTC
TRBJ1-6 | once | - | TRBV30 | CAWRLSSYNSPLHF | TGTGCCTGGCGTCTGAGCTCCTATAATTCACCCCTCCACTTT
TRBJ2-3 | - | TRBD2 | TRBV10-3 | CATRTSGGPDTQYF | TGTGCCACCAGGACTAGCGGTGGCCCCGATACGCAGTATTTT
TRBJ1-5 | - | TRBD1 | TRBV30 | CAWSVSTGGIQPQHF | TGTGCCTGGAGTGTATCGACAGGGGGGATTCAGCCCCAGCATTTT
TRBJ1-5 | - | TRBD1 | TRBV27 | CASSVQGDSNQPQHF | TGTGCCAGCAGCGTACAGGGGGATAGCAATCAGCCCCAGCATTTT
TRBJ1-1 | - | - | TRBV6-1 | CASNSIRTVSEAFF | TGTGCCAGCAACTCCATCCGGACTGTTTCTGAAGCTTTCTTT
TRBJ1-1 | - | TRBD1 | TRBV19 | CASSISTGSSTEAFF | TGTGCCAGTAGTATCTCGACAGGGAGTAGCACTGAAGCTTTCTTT
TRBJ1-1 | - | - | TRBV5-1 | CASSPRGTGNTEAFF | TGCGCCAGCAGCCCGCGGGGTACAGGGAACACTGAAGCTTTCTTT
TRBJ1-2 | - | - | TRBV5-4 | CASMSSYGYTF | TGTGCCAGCATGAGCTCCTATGGCTACACCTTC
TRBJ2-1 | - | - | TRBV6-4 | CASSDTAGPVPKFF | TGTGCCAGCAGTGACACTGCGGGTCCCGTCCCTAAGTTCTTC
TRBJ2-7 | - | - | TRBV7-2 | CASSFGVGPYEQYF | TGTGCCAGCAGCTTCGGGGTTGGGCCTTACGAGCAGTACTTC
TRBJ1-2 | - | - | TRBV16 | CASSLTTRQDFYGYTF | TGTGCCAGCAGTCTCACCACCAGACAGGACTTCTATGGCTACACCTTC
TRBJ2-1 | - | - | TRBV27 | CASSLSASASYNEQFF | TGTGCCAGCAGTTTATCGGCTAGCGCCTCCTACAATGAGCAGTTCTTC
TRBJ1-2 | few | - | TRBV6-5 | CAAYGGPRGVYGYTF | TGTGCCGCCTATGGGGGCCCGAGGGGAGTATATGGCTACACCTTC
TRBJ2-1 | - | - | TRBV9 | CASSVATGVYNEQFF | TGTGCCAGCAGCGTAGCTACGGGGGTCTACAATGAGCAGTTCTTC